Sequencing of this T cell receptor beta chain was carried out in a study of T cell responses to AZD1222 COVID-19 vaccine. This CDR3 has 15 residues. Germline V gene data show CDR1 as SEHNR and CDR2 as FQNEAQ (reference sequence). V lost 0 bases and J lost 2; bases outside the gene matches: 0. Data came from immunoSEQ multiplex PCR; TCRdb stores just in-frame clones and leaves some out. The sample shows approximately 110,000 clones, approximately 86% of them seen only once. A remark on this clone: The antigen is undetermined.

Study results and caveats: Donors were chiefly white British, with a greater number of females, and clonal diversity was perhaps underestimated. Vaccine-related CD4 TCRs covered spike, predominating at 160-218 and 743-854. No day 14 peak samples; only post-peak repertoires were characterized.

The sample consisted of peripheral blood, taken on day 0 of AZD1222 vaccination. The rearrangement joins TRBV7-9 to TRBJ2-7; TRBD2 aligns across 11 bases. This clonotype was obtained from an adult in good health. CDR3: CASSLAGLAAYEQYF. The CDR3 coding sequence is TGTGCCAGCAGCTTAGCGGGACTAGCGGCCTACGAGCAGTACTTC.